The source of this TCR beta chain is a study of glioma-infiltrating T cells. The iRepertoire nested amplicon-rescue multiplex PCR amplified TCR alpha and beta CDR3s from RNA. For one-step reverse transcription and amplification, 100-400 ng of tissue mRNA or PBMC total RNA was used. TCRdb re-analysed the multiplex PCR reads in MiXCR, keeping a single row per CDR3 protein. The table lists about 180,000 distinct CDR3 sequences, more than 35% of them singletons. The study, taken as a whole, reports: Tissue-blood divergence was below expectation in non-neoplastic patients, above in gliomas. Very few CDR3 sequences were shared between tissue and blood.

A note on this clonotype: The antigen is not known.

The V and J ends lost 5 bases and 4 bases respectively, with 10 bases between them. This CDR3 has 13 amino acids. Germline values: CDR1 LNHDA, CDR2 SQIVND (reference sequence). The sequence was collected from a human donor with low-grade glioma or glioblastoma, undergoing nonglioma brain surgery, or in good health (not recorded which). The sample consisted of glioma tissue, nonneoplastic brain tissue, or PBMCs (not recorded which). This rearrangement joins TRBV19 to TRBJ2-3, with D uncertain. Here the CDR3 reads CASSWRNADTQYF. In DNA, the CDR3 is TGTGCCAGTAGTTGGCGTAACGCAGATACGCAGTATTTT.